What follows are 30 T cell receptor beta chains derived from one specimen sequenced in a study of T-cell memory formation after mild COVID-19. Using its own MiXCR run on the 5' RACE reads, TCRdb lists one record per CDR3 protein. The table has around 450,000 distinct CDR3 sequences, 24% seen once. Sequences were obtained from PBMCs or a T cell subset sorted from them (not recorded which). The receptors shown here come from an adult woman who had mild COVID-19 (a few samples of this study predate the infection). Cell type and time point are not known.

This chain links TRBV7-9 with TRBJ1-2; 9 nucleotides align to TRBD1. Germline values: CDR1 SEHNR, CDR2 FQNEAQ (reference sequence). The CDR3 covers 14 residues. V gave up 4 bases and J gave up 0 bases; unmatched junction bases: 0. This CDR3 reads CASSWTGANYGYTF. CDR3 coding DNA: TGTGCCAGCAGCTGGACAGGGGCTAACTATGGCTACACCTTC.

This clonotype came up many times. The CDR3 DNA sequence: TGTGCCAGCAGTCTAGACAGTCTCTCTGGAAACACCATATATTTT. This encodes CASSLDSLSGNTIYF. The V gene is TRBV28, the J gene TRBJ1-3; tentatively, D is TRBD1 (5 bases). The CDR3 sequence is 15 residues long. In germline, CDR1 is MDHEN, CDR2 SYDVKM. The germline V and J ends were trimmed by 5 bases and 0 bases, with 11 bases remaining between them.

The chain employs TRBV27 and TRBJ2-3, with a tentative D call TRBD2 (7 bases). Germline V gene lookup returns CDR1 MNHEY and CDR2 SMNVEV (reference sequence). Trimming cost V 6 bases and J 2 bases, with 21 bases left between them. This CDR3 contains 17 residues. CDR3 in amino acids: CASSSFGGPTDTDTQYF. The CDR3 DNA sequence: TGTGCCAGCAGCTCATTCGGGGGGCCAACCGACACAGATACGCAGTATTTT.

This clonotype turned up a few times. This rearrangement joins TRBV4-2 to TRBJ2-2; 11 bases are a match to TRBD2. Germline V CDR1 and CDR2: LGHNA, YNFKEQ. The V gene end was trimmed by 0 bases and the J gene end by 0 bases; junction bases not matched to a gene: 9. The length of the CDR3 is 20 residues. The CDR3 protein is CASSQDIILGLAANTGELFF. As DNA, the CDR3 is TGTGCCAGCAGCCAAGATATCATACTGGGACTAGCGGCGAACACCGGGGAGCTGTTTTTT.

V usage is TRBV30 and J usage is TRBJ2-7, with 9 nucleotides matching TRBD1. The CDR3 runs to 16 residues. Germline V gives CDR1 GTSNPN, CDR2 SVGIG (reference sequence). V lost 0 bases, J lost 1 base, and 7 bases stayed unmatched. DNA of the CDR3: TGTGCCTGGAGTGTTGGCCTCGGGACAGGGTCCTACGAGCAGTACTTC. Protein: CAWSVGLGTGSYEQYF. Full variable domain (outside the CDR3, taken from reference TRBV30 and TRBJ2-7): SQTIHQWPATLVQPVGSPLSLECTVEGTSNPNLYWYRQAAGRGLQLLFYSVGIGQISSEVPQNLSASRPQDRQFILSSKKLLLSDSGFYLCAWSVGLGTGSYEQYFGPGTRLTVT.

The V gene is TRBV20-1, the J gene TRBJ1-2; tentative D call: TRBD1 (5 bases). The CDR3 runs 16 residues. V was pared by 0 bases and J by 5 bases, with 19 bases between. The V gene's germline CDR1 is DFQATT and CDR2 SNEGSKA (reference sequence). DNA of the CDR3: TGCAGTGCTAGAGATTGGGCCACTCCGAAGGGGTATGGCTACACCTTC. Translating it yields CSARDWATPKGYGYTF.

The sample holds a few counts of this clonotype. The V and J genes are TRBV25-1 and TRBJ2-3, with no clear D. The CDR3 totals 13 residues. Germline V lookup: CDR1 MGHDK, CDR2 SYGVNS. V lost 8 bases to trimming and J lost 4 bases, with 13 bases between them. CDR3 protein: CASRLSGSDTQYF. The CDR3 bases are TGTGCCAGCCGACTGTCAGGCTCAGATACGCAGTATTTT.

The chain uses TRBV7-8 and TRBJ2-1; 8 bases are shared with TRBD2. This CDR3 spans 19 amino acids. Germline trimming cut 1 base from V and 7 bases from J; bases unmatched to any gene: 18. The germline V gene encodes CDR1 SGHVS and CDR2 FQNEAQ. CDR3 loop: CASSLVDPTGGRIRNEQFF. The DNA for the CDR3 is TGTGCCAGCAGCTTAGTTGATCCGACGGGGGGGCGAATTAGGAATGAGCAGTTCTTC. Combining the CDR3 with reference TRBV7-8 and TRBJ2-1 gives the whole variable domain GAGVSQSPRYKVAKRGQDVALRCDPISGHVSLFWYQQALGQGPEFLTYFQNEAQLDKSGLPSDRFFAERPEGSVSTLKIQRTQQEDSAVYLCASSLVDPTGGRIRNEQFFGPGTRLTVL.

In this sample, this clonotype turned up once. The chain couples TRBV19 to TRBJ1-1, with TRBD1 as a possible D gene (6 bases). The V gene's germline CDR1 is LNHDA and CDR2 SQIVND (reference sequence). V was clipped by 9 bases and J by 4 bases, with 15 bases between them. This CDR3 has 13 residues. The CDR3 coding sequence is TGTGCCAGCTCACGGACAGAACGCACTGAAGCTTTCTTT. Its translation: CASSRTERTEAFF. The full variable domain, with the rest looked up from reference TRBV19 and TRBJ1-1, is DGGITQSPKYLFRKEGQNVTLSCEQNLNHDAMYWYRQDPGQGLRLIYYSQIVNDFQKGDIAEGYSVSREKKESFPLTVTSAQKNPTAFYLCASSRTERTEAFFGQGTRLTVV.

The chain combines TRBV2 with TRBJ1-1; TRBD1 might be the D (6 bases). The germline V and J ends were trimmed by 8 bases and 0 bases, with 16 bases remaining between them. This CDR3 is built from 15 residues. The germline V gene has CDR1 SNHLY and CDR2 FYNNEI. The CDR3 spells CASEGGDRVNTEAFF. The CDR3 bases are TGTGCCAGCGAGGGGGGGGATCGTGTGAACACTGAAGCTTTCTTT. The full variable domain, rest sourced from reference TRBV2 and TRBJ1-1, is EPEVTQTPSHQVTQMGQEVILRCVPISNHLYFYWYRQILGQKVEFLVSFYNNEISEKSEIFDDQFSVERPDGSNFTLKIRSTKLEDSAMYFCASEGGDRVNTEAFFGQGTRLTVV.

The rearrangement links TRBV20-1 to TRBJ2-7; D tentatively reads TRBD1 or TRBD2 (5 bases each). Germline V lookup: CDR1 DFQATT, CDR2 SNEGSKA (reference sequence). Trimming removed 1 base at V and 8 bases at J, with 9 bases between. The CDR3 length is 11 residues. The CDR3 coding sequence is TGCAGTGCTAGAGGATTGGGACAGCAGTACTTC. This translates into CSARGLGQQYF.

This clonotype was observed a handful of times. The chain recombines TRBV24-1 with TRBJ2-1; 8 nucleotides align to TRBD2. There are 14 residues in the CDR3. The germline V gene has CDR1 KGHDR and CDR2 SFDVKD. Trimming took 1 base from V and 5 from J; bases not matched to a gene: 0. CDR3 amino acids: CATSDFGGDNEQFF. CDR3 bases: TGTGCCACCAGTGATTTCGGGGGGGACAATGAGCAGTTCTTC.

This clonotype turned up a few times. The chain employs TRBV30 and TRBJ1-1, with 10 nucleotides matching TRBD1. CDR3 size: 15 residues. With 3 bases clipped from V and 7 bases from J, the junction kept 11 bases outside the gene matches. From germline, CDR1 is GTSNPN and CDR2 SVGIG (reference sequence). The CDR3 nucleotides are TGTGCCTGGAGATTCCTGGACAGGGGGGAGGGTGAAGCTTTCTTT. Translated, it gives CAWRFLDRGEGEAFF.

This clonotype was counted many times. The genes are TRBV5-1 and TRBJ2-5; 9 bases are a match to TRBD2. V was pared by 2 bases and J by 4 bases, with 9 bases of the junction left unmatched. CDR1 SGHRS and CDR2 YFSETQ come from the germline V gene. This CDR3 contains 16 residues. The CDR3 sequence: CASSFNSGGISETQYF. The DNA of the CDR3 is TGCGCCAGCAGCTTTAATAGCGGGGGAATCTCAGAGACCCAGTACTTC.

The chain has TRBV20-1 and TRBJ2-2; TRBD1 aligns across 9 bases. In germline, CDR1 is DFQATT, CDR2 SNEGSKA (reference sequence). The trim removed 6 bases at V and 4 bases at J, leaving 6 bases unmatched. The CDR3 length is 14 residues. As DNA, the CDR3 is TGCAGTGCCCCGGGACAGGGCATCACCGGGGAGCTGTTTTTT. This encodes CSAPGQGITGELFF.

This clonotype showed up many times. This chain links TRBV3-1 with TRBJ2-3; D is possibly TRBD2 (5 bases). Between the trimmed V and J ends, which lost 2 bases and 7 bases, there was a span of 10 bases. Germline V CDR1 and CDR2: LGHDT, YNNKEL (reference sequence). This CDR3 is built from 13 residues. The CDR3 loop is CASSQSGINTQYF. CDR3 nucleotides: TGTGCCAGCAGCCAATCGGGGATTAATACGCAGTATTTT.

Here the CDR3 reads CASSPRDRGLVQPQHF. For the CDR3, the DNA is TGTGCCAGCAGTCCCCGGGACAGGGGGTTGGTTCAGCCCCAGCATTTT. The chain has TRBV12-3 or TRBV12-4 and TRBJ1-5; 11 bases match TRBD1. The J segment lost 6 bases and the V segment lost 5 bases, leaving 9 bases of the junction unmatched. This CDR3 comprises 16 residues.

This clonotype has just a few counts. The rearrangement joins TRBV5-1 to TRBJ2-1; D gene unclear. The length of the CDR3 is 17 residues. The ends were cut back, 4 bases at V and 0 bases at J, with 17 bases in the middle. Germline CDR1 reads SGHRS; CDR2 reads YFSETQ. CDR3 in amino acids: CASSTRRASLSYNEQFF. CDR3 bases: TGCGCCAGCAGCACTCGCCGGGCCAGCCTCTCCTACAATGAGCAGTTCTTC. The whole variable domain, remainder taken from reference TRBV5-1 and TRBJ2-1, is KAGVTQTPRYLIKTRGQQVTLSCSPISGHRSVSWYQQTPGQGLQFLFEYFSETQRNKGNFPGRFSGRQFSNSRSEMNVSTLELGDSALYLCASSTRRASLSYNEQFFGPGTRLTVL.

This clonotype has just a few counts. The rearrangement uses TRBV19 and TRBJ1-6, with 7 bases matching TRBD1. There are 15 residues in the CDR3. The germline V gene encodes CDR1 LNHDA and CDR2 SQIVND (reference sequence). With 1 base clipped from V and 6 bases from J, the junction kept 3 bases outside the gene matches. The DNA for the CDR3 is TGTGCCAGTAGTATAGGGAACAGGGGTAATTCACCCCTCCACTTT. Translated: CASSIGNRGNSPLHF. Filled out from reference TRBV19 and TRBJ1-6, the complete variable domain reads DGGITQSPKYLFRKEGQNVTLSCEQNLNHDAMYWYRQDPGQGLRLIYYSQIVNDFQKGDIAEGYSVSREKKESFPLTVTSAQKNPTAFYLCASSIGNRGNSPLHFGNGTRLTVT.

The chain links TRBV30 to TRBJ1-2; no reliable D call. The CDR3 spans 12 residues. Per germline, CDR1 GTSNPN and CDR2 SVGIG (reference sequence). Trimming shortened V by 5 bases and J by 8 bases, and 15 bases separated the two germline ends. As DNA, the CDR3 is TGTGCCTGGGGAGCCTCCGTTCGGGGCTACACCTTC. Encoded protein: CAWGASVRGYTF.

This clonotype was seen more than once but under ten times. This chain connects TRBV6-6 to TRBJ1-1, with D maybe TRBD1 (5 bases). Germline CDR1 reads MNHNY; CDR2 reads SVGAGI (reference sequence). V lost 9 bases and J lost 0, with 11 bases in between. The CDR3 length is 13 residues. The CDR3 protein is CASGGTVNTEAFF. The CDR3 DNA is TGTGCCAGTGGCGGGACGGTGAACACTGAAGCTTTCTTT.

The CDR3 DNA is TGTGCCAGCAGTTACTCTATAGGTAAACACATCCCCGAGCAGTACTTC. This sequence encodes CASSYSIGKHIPEQYF. V is TRBV6-2 or TRBV6-3 and J is TRBJ2-7; D is uncertain. Trimming removed 0 bases from V and 6 bases from J, with 18 bases in between. This CDR3 is built from 16 residues. Germline V CDR1 and CDR2: MNHEY, SVGEGT.

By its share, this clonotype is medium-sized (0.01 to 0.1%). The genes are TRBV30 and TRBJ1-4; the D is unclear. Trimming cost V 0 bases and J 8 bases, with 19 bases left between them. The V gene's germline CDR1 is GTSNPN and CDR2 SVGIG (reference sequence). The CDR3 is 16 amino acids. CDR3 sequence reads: CAWSVPMDLSGEKLFF. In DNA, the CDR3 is TGTGCCTGGAGTGTACCCATGGATCTTTCGGGCGAAAAACTGTTTTTT.

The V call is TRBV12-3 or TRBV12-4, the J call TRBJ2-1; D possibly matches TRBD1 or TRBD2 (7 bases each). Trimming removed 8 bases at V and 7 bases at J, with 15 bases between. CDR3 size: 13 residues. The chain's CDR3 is CASGFQGGNEQFF. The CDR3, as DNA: TGTGCCAGCGGGTTTCAGGGGGGGAATGAGCAGTTCTTC.

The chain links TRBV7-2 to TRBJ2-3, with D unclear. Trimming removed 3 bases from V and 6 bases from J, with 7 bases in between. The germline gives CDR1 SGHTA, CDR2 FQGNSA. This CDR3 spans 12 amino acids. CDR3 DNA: TGTGCCAGCAGCTTTCCCCCGGATACGCAGTATTTT. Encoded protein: CASSFPPDTQYF. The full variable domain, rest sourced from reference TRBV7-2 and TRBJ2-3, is GAGVSQSPSNKVTEKGKDVELRCDPISGHTALYWYRQSLGQGLEFLIYFQGNSAPDKSGLPSDRFSAERTGGSVSTLTIQRTQQEDSAVYLCASSFPPDTQYFGPGTRLTVL.

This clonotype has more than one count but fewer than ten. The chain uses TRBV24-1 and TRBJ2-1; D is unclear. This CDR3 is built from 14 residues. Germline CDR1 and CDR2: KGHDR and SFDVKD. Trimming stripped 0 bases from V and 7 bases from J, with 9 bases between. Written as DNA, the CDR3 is TGTGCCACCAGTGATTTGCGATGGGAAAATGAGCAGTTCTTC. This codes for CATSDLRWENEQFF.

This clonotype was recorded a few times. The CDR3 region is CASSQDRGGNYEQYF. CDR3 nucleotide sequence: TGCGCCAGCAGCCAAGATCGAGGGGGCAACTACGAGCAGTACTTC. V gene TRBV4-3 combines with J gene TRBJ2-7; 7 bases match TRBD1. Germline trimming cut 0 bases from V and 3 bases from J; bases unmatched to any gene: 5. The length of the CDR3 is 15 residues. Germline-derived CDR1 and CDR2 are LGHNA and YSLEER.

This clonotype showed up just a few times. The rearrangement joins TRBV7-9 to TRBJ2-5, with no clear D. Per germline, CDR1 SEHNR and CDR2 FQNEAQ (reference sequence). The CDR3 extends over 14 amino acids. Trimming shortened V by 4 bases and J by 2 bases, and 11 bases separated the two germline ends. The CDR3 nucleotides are TGTGCCAGCAGCTATCCGACTTCTCAAGAGACCCAGTACTTC. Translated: CASSYPTSQETQYF.

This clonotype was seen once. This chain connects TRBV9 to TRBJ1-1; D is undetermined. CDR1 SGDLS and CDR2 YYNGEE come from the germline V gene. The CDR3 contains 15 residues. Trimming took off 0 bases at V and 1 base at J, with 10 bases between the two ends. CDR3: CASSVVRQENTEAFF. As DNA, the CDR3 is TGTGCCAGCAGCGTAGTTAGGCAGGAGAACACTGAAGCTTTCTTT.

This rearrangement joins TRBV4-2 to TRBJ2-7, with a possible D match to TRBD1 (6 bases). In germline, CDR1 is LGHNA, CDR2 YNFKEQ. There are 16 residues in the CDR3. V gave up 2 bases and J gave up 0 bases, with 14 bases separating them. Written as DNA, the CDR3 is TGTGCCAGCAGCCAAAAGGACAGTGTCATCTCCTACGAGCAGTACTTC. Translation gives CASSQKDSVISYEQYF.